One and the same sample provided the 24 T cell receptor beta chains below, sequenced in a study of metastatic and nonmetastatic thyroid tumors. TCRdb used MiXCR to call clones anew from the PCR reads. This table has about 32,000 clones, roughly a fifth appearing once. All patients were treatment-naive before thyroid surgery. Specimen: blood. Source of these receptors: a female donor with papillary thyroid cancer or a benign thyroid nodule (not recorded which). Some clones in this sample may be carry-over from other donors' samples.

The chain links TRBV2 to TRBJ1-2; 10 bases map to TRBD1. The CDR3 totals 12 residues. The germline V gene encodes CDR1 SNHLY and CDR2 FYNNEI. V gave up 7 bases and J gave up 8 bases; unmatched junction bases: 4. Here the CDR3 reads CASKTGGAGYTF. The CDR3 region has the DNA TGTGCCAGCAAGACAGGGGGCGCGGGCTACACCTTC.

Many counts were recorded for this clone. V and J are TRBV15 and TRBJ1-1, with 12 nucleotides matching TRBD1. Trimming took 0 bases from V and 4 from J; bases not matched to a gene: 9. CDR1 is LNHNV, CDR2 YYDKDF, per germline (reference sequence). The CDR3 length is 18 residues. The CDR3 region has the DNA TGTGCCACCAGCAGAGATGGGGACAGGGGGCCTAGGGGCACTGAAGCTTTCTTT. It specifies CATSRDGDRGPRGTEAFF.

The gene calls are TRBV7-2 and TRBJ2-5; tentative D call: TRBD1 (6 bases). Germline values: CDR1 SGHTA, CDR2 FQGNSA. The CDR3 totals 17 residues. Trimming removed 1 base at V and 5 bases at J, with 20 bases between. This CDR3 reads CASSLVWAGVMSETQYF. In nucleotides, the CDR3 is TGTGCCAGCAGCTTAGTATGGGCAGGGGTTATGTCGGAGACCCAGTACTTC. The complete variable domain, with remaining parts taken from reference TRBV7-2 and TRBJ2-5, reads GAGVSQSPSNKVTEKGKDVELRCDPISGHTALYWYRQSLGQGLEFLIYFQGNSAPDKSGLPSDRFSAERTGGSVSTLTIQRTQQEDSAVYLCASSLVWAGVMSETQYFGPGTRLLVL.

This clone was recorded at least ten times. The chain links TRBV6-1 to TRBJ1-2, with unresolved D. V was cut by 4 bases and J by 8 bases, with 17 bases left in between. The CDR3 sequence is 14 residues long. From germline, CDR1 is MNHNS and CDR2 SASEGT. As DNA, the CDR3 is TGTGCCAGCAGTGTACAGTTCCAAGCGTTCGGCTACACCTTC. Translation: CASSVQFQAFGYTF.

This clone appeared many times. This sample also contains other DNA sequences that code for the same CDR3. This chain uses TRBV6-1 with TRBJ1-5; D remains unclear. V was cut by 1 base and J by 7 bases, with 5 bases left in between. The CDR3 totals 12 residues. Per germline, CDR1 MNHNS and CDR2 SASEGT. CDR3 region: CASSEGWQPQHF. CDR3 sequence (DNA): TGTGCCAGCAGTGAAGGGTGGCAGCCCCAGCATTTT.

The J gene is TRBJ1-4, the V gene TRBV7-6; tentative D call: TRBD1 (5 bases). From germline, CDR1 is SGHVS and CDR2 FNYEAQ. This CDR3 comprises 14 residues. Trimming cost V 5 bases and J 8 bases, with 15 bases left between them. CDR3: CASSLGGGREKLFF. CDR3 in DNA: TGTGCCAGCAGCCTCGGGGGAGGTCGCGAAAAACTGTTTTTT.

The genes are TRBV11-1 and TRBJ1-1, with D hard to call. The CDR3 spans 15 residues. The germline CDR1 and CDR2 sequences are SGHAT and FQDESV (reference sequence). V lost 4 bases and J 8 bases, leaving 20 bases between the germline ends. This CDR3 is CASSSSTWNGLEAFF. CDR3 DNA: TGTGCCAGCAGCTCCTCGACATGGAATGGATTGGAAGCTTTCTTT.

This sequence joins TRBV15 and TRBJ2-5; tentatively, D is TRBD2 (5 bases). Trimming removed 1 base at V and 5 bases at J, with 20 bases between. The CDR3 has 17 amino acids. Germline assignment: CDR1 LNHNV and CDR2 YYDKDF (reference sequence). CDR3 bases: TGTGCCACCAGCAGAGGTCTTGCGAGCGGTAGCTGGGAGACCCAGTACTTC. Translation gives CATSRGLASGSWETQYF.

This clone was picked up many times. A read error may explain this, as a much larger clone is one base away. V is TRBV19 and J is TRBJ2-2, with 10 bases fitting TRBD1. The CDR3 contains 14 residues. From germline, CDR1 is LNHDA and CDR2 SQIVND (reference sequence). The CDR3 sequence is CTSSRDRGRGELFF. The CDR3 DNA is TGTACCAGTAGTCGGGACAGGGGCCGCGGGGAGCTGTTTTTT.

J is TRBJ1-1 and V is TRBV20-1; TRBD1 is a possible D gene (6 bases). CDR3 length: 12 residues. Germline V gene sequence: CDR1 DFQATT, CDR2 SNEGSKA (reference sequence). Trimming removed 6 bases from V and 8 bases from J, with 16 bases in between. The CDR3 sequence is CSAIGGGTEAFF. The CDR3 DNA follows: TGCAGTGCGATCGGGGGCGGGACGGAAGCTTTCTTT.

By sample fraction, this clone is medium-sized. J is TRBJ2-2 and V is TRBV6-1, with D possibly matching TRBD2 (7 bases). In germline, CDR1 is MNHNS, CDR2 SASEGT. Trimming took 7 bases from V and 7 from J, leaving 22 bases between them. This CDR3 is built from 16 residues. The CDR3, as DNA: TGTGCCAGCATCAATAGGGGGGGAGGGCTTGGCGGGGAGCTGTTTTTT. The encoded protein is CASINRGGGLGGELFF.

This clone has only a few counts. The V and J genes are TRBV6-1 and TRBJ2-3; 8 bases line up with TRBD2. The V gene end was trimmed by 6 bases and the J gene end by 3 bases; junction bases not matched to a gene: 11. CDR1 is MNHNS and CDR2 is SASEGT in the germline V gene. CDR3 length: 16 residues. CDR3 protein: CASSPVAAGGTDTQYF. In DNA, the CDR3 is TGTGCCAGCAGCCCAGTCGCGGCGGGGGGTACAGATACGCAGTATTTT.

As DNA, the CDR3 is TGTGCCAGCAGTTACACCCGACAGGGGGCAGGAGGGCTTCACTCTGGCTACACCTTC. This sequence encodes CASSYTRQGAGGLHSGYTF. The chain has TRBV6-2 or TRBV6-3 and TRBJ1-2; 10 bases match TRBD1. V lost 2 bases and J lost 7; bases outside the gene matches: 19. Germline V lookup: CDR1 MNHEY, CDR2 SVGEGT. The CDR3 spans 19 residues.

This clone was seen a few times. This chain uses TRBV19 with TRBJ1-1; TRBD1 might be the D (5 bases). The V end lost 5 bases, the J end lost 2 bases, and 12 bases lay between the germline ends. The length of the CDR3 is 14 residues. Per germline, CDR1 LNHDA and CDR2 SQIVND (reference sequence). CDR3 DNA sequence: TGTGCCAGTAGTCGGGGGAGGATTAACACTGAAGCTTTCTTT. Its protein is CASSRGRINTEAFF. The whole variable domain, filled in from reference TRBV19 and TRBJ1-1, reads DGGITQSPKYLFRKEGQNVTLSCEQNLNHDAMYWYRQDPGQGLRLIYYSQIVNDFQKGDIAEGYSVSREKKESFPLTVTSAQKNPTAFYLCASSRGRINTEAFFGQGTRLTVV.

Many counts were recorded for this clone. V and J are TRBV6-1 and TRBJ1-1, with a tentative D call TRBD1 (6 bases). The V end was cut by 7 bases, the J end by 3 bases, with 15 bases between. From germline, CDR1 is MNHNS and CDR2 SASEGT. CDR3 length: 14 amino acids. The CDR3 protein is CASTSRGGDTEAFF. Written as DNA, the CDR3 is TGTGCCAGCACCTCGAGGGGGGGGGACACTGAAGCTTTCTTT.

This clone has only a few counts. J is TRBJ1-1 and V is TRBV6-5; no clear D gene. The V and J ends lost 4 bases and 1 base respectively, with 19 bases between them. The germline V gene encodes CDR1 MNHEY and CDR2 SVGAGI. The CDR3 length is 17 residues. The CDR3 region has the DNA TGTGCCAGCAGTTCCCTCCTCCGACTGTCGTCGAACACTGAAGCTTTCTTT. Its translation: CASSSLLRLSSNTEAFF.

This chain uses TRBV6-2 or TRBV6-3 with TRBJ2-1, with 10 bases lining up with TRBD1. Germline lookup yields CDR1 MNHEY and CDR2 SVGEGT. V lost 6 bases, J lost 8 bases, and 7 bases stayed unmatched. The CDR3 has 14 residues. Here the CDR3 reads CASRTGGPSDEQFF. The CDR3 region has the DNA TGTGCCAGCAGGACAGGGGGCCCTAGCGATGAGCAGTTCTTC.

By its share, this clone is medium-sized. This chain joins TRBV5-4 and TRBJ1-2; 7 bases map to TRBD1. Germline trimming cut 6 bases from V and 0 bases from J; bases unmatched to any gene: 8. CDR3 length equals 15 residues. From germline, CDR1 is SGHNT and CDR2 YYREEE (reference sequence). The DNA for the CDR3 is TGTGCCAGCACCCAAGTGACAGGGTCTAACTATGGCTACACCTTC. This translates into CASTQVTGSNYGYTF.

This clone was seen many times. A much larger clone lies a single base off, so this may be a read error. The chain has TRBV11-2 and TRBJ2-1; TRBD2 matches 13 bases. CDR3 size: 15 residues. V trimming: 6 bases; J trimming: 9 bases; junction bases outside the gene matches: 8. CDR1 and CDR2 from the germline V gene are SGHAT and FQNNGV. The CDR3 bases are TGTGCCAGCAGGACAGGACTAGCGGGAGAAGGTGAGCAGTTCTTC. Protein product: CASRTGLAGEGEQFF.

The chain uses TRBV6-1 and TRBJ2-6; 8 bases fit TRBD1. J gave up 1 base and V 3 bases, and 2 bases lay outside the gene matches. Germline values: CDR1 MNHNS, CDR2 SASEGT. This CDR3 comprises 16 residues. Written as DNA, the CDR3 is TGTGCCAGCAGTGACACAGGGGGATCTGGGGCCAACGTCCTGACTTTC. It yields the protein CASSDTGGSGANVLTF.

This chain joins TRBV11-3 and TRBJ2-7; 10 nucleotides align to TRBD1. This CDR3 has 13 amino acids. The ends lost 1 base at V and 6 bases at J; junction bases unmatched: 0. Germline CDR1 reads SGHNT; CDR2 reads YENEEA. CDR3 bases: TGTGCCAGCAGCTTAGGGGACAGGGGCGAGCAGTACTTC. Its protein product is CASSLGDRGEQYF.

This clone was seen ten or more times. The V gene is TRBV20-1, the J gene TRBJ2-7, with D unclear. V lost 0 bases, J lost 0 bases, and 15 bases lay in between. Germline values: CDR1 DFQATT, CDR2 SNEGSKA (reference sequence). This CDR3 is 16 amino acids long. The CDR3 sequence: CSARDLGSISSYEQYF. The CDR3, as DNA: TGCAGTGCTAGAGATCTAGGCAGCATAAGCTCCTACGAGCAGTACTTC.

This clone was picked up a small number of times. The CDR3 protein is CASRSTNGELFF. CDR3 DNA: TGTGCCAGTCGGAGTACTAACGGGGAGCTGTTTTTT. This sequence joins TRBV6-2 or TRBV6-3 and TRBJ2-2; D unclear. The CDR3 contains 12 residues. Germline V gene sequence: CDR1 MNHEY, CDR2 SVGEGT. V was cut by 9 bases and J by 7 bases, with 12 bases left in between.

This clone came up many times. The chain has TRBV7-2 and TRBJ2-7; 7 bases are shared with TRBD2. The CDR3 extends over 15 amino acids. Germline-derived CDR1 and CDR2 are SGHTA and FQGNSA. V lost 5 bases, J lost 3 bases, and 10 bases stayed unmatched. The CDR3 DNA reads as TGTGCCAGCAGCCCGGGTGGGCTAGCGGTCTACGAGCAGTACTTC. The encoded protein is CASSPGGLAVYEQYF.